What follows are 32 T cell receptor beta chains derived from one specimen sequenced in a study of graft-versus-host responses after intestinal transplantation. The antigens for these receptors are not known. The data were produced by immunoSEQ multiplex PCR, yet TCRdb's version contains in-frame clones alone and is incomplete. The repertoire holds around 90,000 clones, with just under 95% as singletons. The specimen was unstimulated CD8+ T cells sorted from spleen or lymph node cells, collected before intestinal transplant. These receptors were taken from a human donor who received an intestinal transplant.

The chain joins TRBV28 to TRBJ2-3; TRBD2 is a possible D gene (6 bases). The CDR3 covers 19 residues. Trimming took off 3 bases at V and 0 bases at J, with 22 bases between the two ends. Per the germline V gene, CDR1 is MDHEN and CDR2 is SYDVKM. CDR3 region: CASSFPHQGGGTSTDTQYF. For the CDR3, the DNA is TGTGCCAGCAGTTTTCCCCATCAGGGCGGAGGGACTAGCACAGATACGCAGTATTTT.

The chain couples TRBV4-1 to TRBJ2-4, with 7 bases aligning to TRBD1. Germline V gives CDR1 MGHRA, CDR2 YSYEKL. The V gene end was trimmed by 4 bases and the J gene end by 7 bases; junction bases not matched to a gene: 7. The CDR3 is 14 residues long. CDR3 in amino acids: CASSRQRDSNIQYF. CDR3 DNA: TGCGCCAGCAGCCGTCAGAGGGACAGTAACATTCAGTACTTC.

The table lists this clone with a count of one. V and J are TRBV9 and TRBJ1-2, with TRBD1 as a possible D gene (6 bases). V was trimmed by 4 bases and J by 1 base, leaving 11 bases between them. Germline CDR1 SGDLS, CDR2 YYNGEE. The CDR3 length is 14 residues. The DNA of the CDR3 is TGTGCCAGCAGCCTAGAAGGGGGTAACTATGGCTACACCTTC. It codes for CASSLEGGNYGYTF.

The rearrangement links TRBV6-4 to TRBJ1-6, with D unresolved. Trimming stripped 8 bases from V and 6 bases from J, with 14 bases between. CDR1 and CDR2 from the germline V gene are MRHNA and SNTAGT. The CDR3 is made up of 14 amino acids. CDR3 coding DNA: TGTGCCAGCCCTCCCCGGTTATTTAATTCACCCCTCCACTTT. Amino acids: CASPPRLFNSPLHF.

A note on this clone: Its ends do not fully match the called genes, so a read error is possible. Other DNA variants within this sample encode the same CDR3. This sequence joins TRBV4-2 and TRBJ1-2, with D unresolved. CDR1 LGHNA and CDR2 YNFKEQ come from the germline V gene. This CDR3 has 13 amino acids. The CDR3 loop reads CASSQDFSYGYTF. DNA of the CDR3: TGTGCTAGCAGCCAAGATTTCAGCTATGGCTACACCTTC.

This rearrangement joins TRBV2 to TRBJ1-6; possible D gene TRBD1, 5 bases. Trimming took 1 base from V and 8 from J, leaving 9 bases between them. The germline gives CDR1 SNHLY, CDR2 FYNNEI. The CDR3 contains 14 residues. CDR3 sequence reads: CASSEVRADSPLHF. In DNA, the CDR3 is TGTGCCAGCAGTGAAGTCAGGGCTGATTCACCCCTCCACTTT.

The chain has TRBV28 and TRBJ1-1; the D is unclear. Between the trimmed V and J ends, which lost 3 bases and 1 base, there was a span of 12 bases. From germline, CDR1 is MDHEN and CDR2 SYDVKM. The CDR3 has 15 amino acids. CDR3 sequence (DNA): TGTGCCAGCAGTTTGAGAGGGTTAGGGAACACTGAAGCTTTCTTT. Encoded protein: CASSLRGLGNTEAFF.

V and J are TRBV19 and TRBJ2-7, with 8 positions matching TRBD1. Germline trimming cut 4 bases from V and 2 bases from J; bases unmatched to any gene: 4. The CDR3 is 14 residues long. CDR1 and CDR2 (germline): LNHDA, SQIVND (reference sequence). The DNA of the CDR3 is TGTGCCAGTAGTACTGGACAGGGTACCTACGAGCAGTACTTC. Residues: CASSTGQGTYEQYF.

The chain carries TRBV6-6 and TRBJ1-3, with a possible D match to TRBD1 (6 bases). V shed 7 bases and J shed 4 bases, with 14 bases lying between them. The germline gives CDR1 MNHNY, CDR2 SVGAGI (reference sequence). The CDR3 is 14 amino acids. The CDR3 DNA sequence: TGTGCCAGCAATCCTACAGGGTCCGGAAACACCATATATTTT. Its translation is CASNPTGSGNTIYF.

The V gene is TRBV19, the J gene TRBJ1-2; 10 bases match TRBD1. The trim removed 6 bases at V and 0 bases at J, leaving 10 bases unmatched. This CDR3 contains 17 residues. Germline V gene sequence: CDR1 LNHDA, CDR2 SQIVND (reference sequence). CDR3 amino acids: CASRGPGQGKANYGYTF. Here the CDR3 DNA reads TGTGCCAGTAGGGGACCGGGACAGGGGAAAGCTAACTATGGCTACACCTTC.

The chain combines TRBV29-1 with TRBJ1-1; 11 bases fit TRBD1. Per germline, CDR1 SQVTM and CDR2 ANQGSEA. V lost 7 bases to trimming and J lost 4 bases; unmatched junction nucleotides: 2. The length of the CDR3 is 12 residues. The CDR3 bases are TGCAGCGGCGGGACAGGGGGCACTGAAGCTTTCTTT. Amino acids: CSGGTGGTEAFF.

This chain uses TRBV19 with TRBJ1-1; tentatively, D is TRBD1 (5 bases). This CDR3 region has 12 residues. Germline V CDR1 and CDR2: LNHDA, SQIVND (reference sequence). Trimming shortened V by 3 bases and J by 6 bases, and 8 bases separated the two germline ends. The CDR3 nucleotides read TGTGCCAGTAGTATCGGGGGGGCTGAAGCTTTCTTT. It yields the protein CASSIGGAEAFF.

This chain joins TRBV10-3 and TRBJ2-3; 8 bases match TRBD1. J was trimmed by 0 bases and V by 6 bases; bases with no gene match: 5. This CDR3 comprises 15 residues. CDR1 and CDR2 (germline): ENHRY, SYGVKD. The chain's CDR3 is CAISGTGASTDTQYF. CDR3 in DNA: TGTGCCATCAGCGGGACAGGTGCTAGCACAGATACGCAGTATTTT.

The chain is built from TRBV7-8 and TRBJ2-1; perhaps TRBD1 as D (6 bases). V gave up 4 bases and J gave up 3 bases, with 16 bases separating them. CDR1 is SGHVS, CDR2 FQNEAQ, per germline. CDR3 length: 16 amino acids. The CDR3 region is CASSWSRTDHYNEQFF. The CDR3 coding sequence is TGTGCCAGCAGCTGGAGCCGGACAGATCACTACAATGAGCAGTTCTTC.

The chain links TRBV30 to TRBJ2-7, with D perhaps matching TRBD2 (5 bases). Germline assignment: CDR1 GTSNPN and CDR2 SVGIG (reference sequence). The CDR3 consists of 14 residues. Trimming pared 3 bases from V and 2 bases from J, leaving 14 bases between. The DNA for the CDR3 is TGTGCCTGGAGCCTACCCGGGAACGCCTACGAGCAGTACTTC. It specifies CAWSLPGNAYEQYF.

The chain has TRBV9 and TRBJ2-1; 8 nucleotides agree with TRBD2. The CDR3 is made up of 16 amino acids. The ends lost 4 bases at V and 1 base at J; junction bases unmatched: 7. The germline CDR1 and CDR2 sequences are SGDLS and YYNGEE. The CDR3 DNA follows: TGTGCCAGCAGCCCCCCGGGGGGGGGTTCCTACAATGAGCAGTTCTTC. Translated: CASSPPGGGSYNEQFF. Combining the CDR3 with reference TRBV9 and TRBJ2-1 gives the whole variable domain DSGVTQTPKHLITATGQRVTLRCSPRSGDLSVYWYQQSLDQGLQFLIQYYNGEERAKGNILERFSAQQFPDLHSELNLSSLELGDSALYFCASSPPGGGSYNEQFFGPGTRLTVL.

This clone appeared once. The chain links TRBV7-2 to TRBJ2-5; 8 positions agree with TRBD2. Trimming cost V 1 base and J 2 bases; bases outside gene matches: 12. The germline V gene has CDR1 SGHTA and CDR2 FQGNSA. This CDR3 has 18 amino acids. CDR3 protein: CASSLVEWKRGRQETQYF. Written as DNA, the CDR3 is TGTGCCAGCAGCTTAGTCGAGTGGAAGCGGGGGAGACAAGAGACCCAGTACTTC.

The V and J genes are TRBV6-1 and TRBJ1-4, with TRBD1 identical over 8 bases. Germline V gives CDR1 MNHNS, CDR2 SASEGT. The junction had 7 bases not matched to a gene; V was cut back by 2 bases and J by 8 bases. This CDR3 region has 15 residues. This CDR3 is CASSEIGQGGEKLFF. The DNA for the CDR3 is TGTGCCAGCAGTGAAATAGGACAGGGTGGAGAAAAACTGTTTTTT.

There are a few counts of this clone. The rearrangement joins TRBV6-1 to TRBJ1-5; D remains unclear. The V gene lost 8 bases and the J gene lost 5 bases, with 13 bases spanning the gap. Germline CDR1 is MNHNS and CDR2 is SASEGT. The length of the CDR3 is 13 residues. The CDR3 DNA sequence: TGTGCCAGCGTGGAGACCTCCTATCAGCCCCAGCATTTT. The encoded protein is CASVETSYQPQHF.

V gene TRBV6-5 combines with J gene TRBJ2-2, with TRBD1 as a possible D gene (6 bases). Trimming removed 8 bases from V and 4 bases from J, with 17 bases in between. The CDR3 runs 15 residues. Germline lookup yields CDR1 MNHEY and CDR2 SVGAGI. CDR3 region: CASSTGPYATGELFF. CDR3 DNA: TGTGCCAGCTCAACAGGGCCCTATGCCACCGGGGAGCTGTTTTTT.

The chain recombines TRBV28 with TRBJ1-1; a weak D match, TRBD1 (6 bases). V was shortened by 2 bases and J by 2 bases, with 12 bases between the two germline ends. Per germline, CDR1 MDHEN and CDR2 SYDVKM. The CDR3 runs 15 residues. The CDR3 DNA reads TGTGCCAGCAGTTTAGGTCCGGACAGAAACACTGAAGCTTTCTTT. It codes for CASSLGPDRNTEAFF. Based on the CDR3 plus reference TRBV28 and TRBJ1-1, the full variable domain is DVKVTQSSRYLVKRTGEKVFLECVQDMDHENMFWYRQDPGLGLRLIYFSYDVKMKEKGDIPEGYSVSREKKERFSLILESASTNQTSMYLCASSLGPDRNTEAFFGQGTRLTVV.

The chain recombines TRBV9 with TRBJ2-3, with TRBD2 identical over 11 bases. CDR3 length: 15 amino acids. Germline CDR1 and CDR2: SGDLS and YYNGEE. Losses at the gene ends were 3 bases for V and 5 bases for J; bases not matched to a gene: 5. In DNA, the CDR3 is TGTGCCAGCAGCGCACTAGCGGGGGCTGAAGATACGCAGTATTTT. This codes for CASSALAGAEDTQYF.

V and J are TRBV15 and TRBJ2-1, with 10 positions matching TRBD1. Germline CDR1 reads LNHNV; CDR2 reads YYDKDF (reference sequence). The CDR3 runs to 16 residues. The V gene end was trimmed by 5 bases and the J gene end by 13 bases; junction bases not matched to a gene: 17. CDR3 nucleotides: TGTGCCACCAGCGCGCCCGGGACAGGGGATATACGTGAACAGTTCTTC. Translating it yields CATSAPGTGDIREQFF.

This clone was counted only a few times. The chain links TRBV6-1 to TRBJ1-6; tentative D call: TRBD1 (5 bases). Germline assignment: CDR1 MNHNS and CDR2 SASEGT. The CDR3 has 15 residues. V was shortened by 3 bases and J by 0 bases, with 6 bases between the two germline ends. CDR3 sequence: CASSDDSSYNSPLHF. The DNA of the CDR3 is TGTGCCAGCAGTGACGACAGCTCCTATAATTCACCCCTCCACTTT.

The V call is TRBV5-4, the J call TRBJ2-7; 8 bases fit TRBD2. The CDR3 contains 18 residues. CDR1 is SGHNT and CDR2 is YYREEE in the germline V gene (reference sequence). The J segment lost 3 bases and the V segment lost 4 bases, leaving 18 bases of the junction unmatched. The CDR3 nucleotides read TGTGCCAGCAGCACGAACACCGGGACTAGAGCCTCTGGCTACGAGCAGTACTTC. As protein: CASSTNTGTRASGYEQYF.

This clone is a singleton in its sample. The chain employs TRBV21-1 and TRBJ2-6; the table's D call TRBD1 went unverified against the DNA. TRBV21-1 is labeled a pseudogene. The CDR3 is 21 amino acids. CDR3 coding DNA: TGTGCCAGCAGCAAAGCGGGACCTGGGACACCCGGAGTAGAGGGGGCCAACGTCCTGACTTTC. Translation gives CASSKAGPGTPGVEGANVLTF.

This chain links TRBV10-1 with TRBJ2-7; D unresolved. The CDR3 runs 15 residues. V was trimmed by 0 bases and J by 2 bases, leaving 11 bases between them. CDR1 WNHNN and CDR2 SYGVQD come from the germline V gene (reference sequence). The CDR3 DNA reads as TGCGCCAGCAGTGAGTCAGGCGGTAGTCCCTACGAGCAGTACTTC. Encoded protein: CASSESGGSPYEQYF.

The chain has TRBV6-5 and TRBJ2-1, with 13 nucleotides matching TRBD2. Trimming cost V 4 bases and J 7 bases; bases outside gene matches: 4. CDR1 is MNHEY and CDR2 is SVGAGI in the germline V gene. The CDR3 consists of 15 residues. DNA for the CDR3: TGTGCCAGCAGTTTACTAGCGGGAGGGCTGAATGAGCAGTTCTTC. Its translation is CASSLLAGGLNEQFF.

This chain links TRBV11-1 with TRBJ2-2, with D possibly being TRBD1 (6 bases). V lost 2 bases and J 5 bases, leaving 18 bases between the germline ends. CDR3 length equals 17 residues. Looked up from germline, CDR1 is SGHAT and CDR2 is FQDESV (reference sequence). The CDR3 is CASSLFLGTLLTGELFF. In nucleotides, the CDR3 is TGTGCCAGCAGCTTATTCTTGGGGACACTTTTGACCGGGGAGCTGTTTTTT.

This sequence joins TRBV4-1 and TRBJ2-3; maybe TRBD2 (6 bases). CDR3 length: 16 residues. Germline CDR1 reads MGHRA; CDR2 reads YSYEKL. V lost 1 base, J lost 7 bases, and 18 bases lay in between. CDR3 coding DNA: TGCGCCAGCAGCCAAGTAGTCCTAGCGCGAGATAATACGCAGTATTTT. This codes for CASSQVVLARDNTQYF.

The chain uses TRBV7-6 and TRBJ2-5, with 9 bases aligning to TRBD2. V lost 4 bases to trimming and J lost 5 bases; unmatched junction nucleotides: 5. Germline loops: CDR1 SGHVS, CDR2 FNYEAQ. The CDR3 has 14 amino acids. CDR3 sequence reads: CASSSLAGYETQYF. The CDR3 bases are TGTGCCAGCAGCTCGCTAGCGGGGTACGAGACCCAGTACTTC. The full variable domain, completed using reference TRBV7-6 and TRBJ2-5, is GAGVSQSPRYKVTKRGQDVALRCDPISGHVSLYWYRQALGQGPEFLTYFNYEAQQDKSGLPNDRFSAERPEGSISTLTIQRTEQRDSAMYRCASSSLAGYETQYFGPGTRLLVL.

The V gene is TRBV7-2, the J gene TRBJ2-7; TRBD1 is a possible D gene (5 bases). The CDR3 is made up of 14 amino acids. CDR1 and CDR2 (germline): SGHTA, FQGNSA. V gave up 3 bases and J gave up 2 bases, with 11 bases separating them. CDR3 coding DNA: TGTGCCAGCAGCTTCGCAGGGCCCGCCTACGAGCAGTACTTC. It yields the protein CASSFAGPAYEQYF.